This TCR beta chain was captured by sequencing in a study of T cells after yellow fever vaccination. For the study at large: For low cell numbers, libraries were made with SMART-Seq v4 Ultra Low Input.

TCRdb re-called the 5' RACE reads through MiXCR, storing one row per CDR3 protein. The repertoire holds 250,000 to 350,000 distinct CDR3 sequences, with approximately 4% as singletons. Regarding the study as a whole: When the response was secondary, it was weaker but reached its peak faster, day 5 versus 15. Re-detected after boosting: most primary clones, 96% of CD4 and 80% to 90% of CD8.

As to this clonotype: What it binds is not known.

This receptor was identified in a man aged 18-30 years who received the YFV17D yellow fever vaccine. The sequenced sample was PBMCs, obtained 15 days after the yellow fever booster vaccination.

The CDR3 DNA reads TGCGCCAGCAGCCACTTCCGTGGAGTAGGGGGGCCTGAGCAGTTCTTC. This codes for CASSHFRGVGGPEQFF. The V and J genes are TRBV4-1 and TRBJ2-1; D possibly uses TRBD1 or TRBD2 (6 bases each). V lost 3 bases and J 9 bases, leaving 21 bases between the germline ends. Per germline, CDR1 MGHRA and CDR2 YSYEKL. The CDR3 is made up of 16 amino acids.